This TCR beta chain came from a study of tumor and adjacent non-tumor tissue in lung cancer (dated by TCRdb to the late 2010s). For the study in its entirety: Of the cohort, 11 to 12 patients had adenocarcinoma, 2 had squamous cell carcinoma and 1 had small cell lung cancer. Among the approximately 15 patients, ages ranged from roughly 31 to 76 years, approximately 10 were men and 5 were women, and disease was TNM stage I to III. Sequencing produced 100 million to 150 million productive TCRbeta reads in total, an average of approximately 4.2 million reads per sample. The study compared bulk TCRbeta repertoires between lung tumor tissue and matched distant non-tumor lung tissue from some 14 lung cancer patients. TCRbeta CDR3 sequencing was performed on 25 to 35 paired specimens, with one tumor sample and one normal lung sample collected per patient.

RNA was isolated from bulk, unsorted tissue, and RNA quality was assessed with a NanoDrop ND-1000 and an Agilent 2100. Normal lung samples were distant non-tumor tissue taken more than 3 cm from the tumor edge. The donors were newly diagnosed lung cancer patients admitted for thoracic surgery in China from August to November 2014 who had not received prior chemotherapy. The study excluded patients who had received radiotherapy or chemotherapy before or who had another cancer at the same time. Pieces of surgical tissue measuring roughly 1-2.3 cm3 were kept in RNAlater solution and stored at -80 degrees C until use. Overall study outcomes, separate from this receptor: Only 15 or so patients were included in the cohort, and the need for larger samples and more detailed clinical data was noted by the authors. Neither the sequencing platform nor unique molecular identifiers are mentioned in the methods. Peripheral blood was not sequenced, so blood TCRbeta repertoires were not examined in the lung cancer patients of the study. Tumor tissue showed significantly greater TCR diversity (inverse Simpson) than normal lung tissue (roughly 430 vs 170, P = 0.0075, Mann-Whitney U test). Younger patients had significantly higher TCR diversity, and higher tumor TCR diversity was associated with shorter overall and disease-free survival. The top 100 clones made up a significantly larger cumulative share of the repertoire in normal lung than in tumor tissue.

Reading the germline V gene (reference sequence) gives CDR1 DFQATT and CDR2 SNEGSKA. The CDR3 measures 13 amino acids from cysteine to phenylalanine. Solely the CDR3 DNA is kept, with 39 bases framed from the first base. Libraries were prepared through multiplex PCR. The data were produced on an Illumina HiSeq 2500. TCRbeta libraries were constructed through three rounds of nested PCR with primers (Table S4) according to protocols modified from ARM-PCR. PCR products of 200-500 bp were gel-excised and purified with the QIAquick gel extraction kit before sequencing. From the authors' description of their analysis: Reads were cleaned with Trimmomatic, merged with FLASH into complete CDR3 sequences, and assigned to V(D)J germline segments with MiTCR. VDJtools was used to compute clonal diversity as the inverse Simpson's index. Productive reads were defined as in-frame sequences without a premature stop codon. TCRdb reprocessing: public reads trimmed at Q25 with fastp, clones called with MiXCR, in-frame beta chains kept. Rows merge per CDR3 protein into single entries with the most common DNA and genes. The V and J calls shown here were made by TCRdb, not taken from the authors' results. Counted in this sample were about 75,000 distinct CDR3 sequences; around 70% of them appeared once. Roughly 26% of the sample comes from the top ten.

Remarks on this clonotype: Its antigen specificity is not known. A much larger clone sits a single nucleotide away, making a read error possible.

The source material was distant non-tumor lung tissue. Rearrangement joined TRBV20-1 to TRBJ2-1; no D gene is confidently identified. This sequence originates from a woman between 50 and 59 years old with non-small cell lung cancer. The CDR3 has the sequence CSAREPVLNVQFF. The DNA sequence is TGCAGTGCTAGAGAACCGGTTCTCAATGTGCAGTTCTTC.